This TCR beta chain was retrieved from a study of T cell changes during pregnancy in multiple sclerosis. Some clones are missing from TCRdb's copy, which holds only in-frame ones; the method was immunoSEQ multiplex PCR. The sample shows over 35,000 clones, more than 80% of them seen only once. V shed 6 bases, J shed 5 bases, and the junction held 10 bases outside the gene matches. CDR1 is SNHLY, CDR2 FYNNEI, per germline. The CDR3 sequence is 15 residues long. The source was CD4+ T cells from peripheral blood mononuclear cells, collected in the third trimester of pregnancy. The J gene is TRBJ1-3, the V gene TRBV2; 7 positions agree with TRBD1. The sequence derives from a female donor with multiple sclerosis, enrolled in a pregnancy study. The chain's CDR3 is CASSLAKGARNTIYF. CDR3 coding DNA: TGTGCCAGCAGCCTAGCTAAGGGGGCAAGAAACACCATATATTTT.